Listed below are T cell receptor beta chains from one sample, sequenced in a study of blood T cell repertoires in COVID-19. Produced via immunoSEQ multiplex PCR; TCRdb's table is partial and in-frame only. This sample yields hundreds of thousands of clones, of which nearly 90% are seen a single time; 1.5% to 2% belongs to the top ten. Input material: PBMCs or T cells enriched from blood (not recorded which). The receptors were sampled from a young woman with acute COVID-19. CDR3s include the opening cysteine and the closing phenylalanine or tryptophan. The D gene is left open where the match is weak. Clone size is given for some rows only: seen once, a few or many times, or a class if the clone is expanded.

-,-,TRBV6-5,TRBJ1-1,CASRTGGTEAFF,TGTGCCAGCAGGACTGGTGGCACTGAAGCTTTCTTT
TRBD1,-,TRBV7-2,TRBJ2-7,CASSPTTGTYEQYF,TGTGCCAGCAGTCCTACGACAGGGACCTACGAGCAGTACTTC
-,-,TRBV12-3/TRBV12-4,TRBJ2-1,CASSFYPVGQFF,TGTGCCAGCAGTTTCTACCCCGTCGGGCAGTTCTTC
-,-,TRBV7-3,TRBJ2-1,CASSFPRDNNEQFF,TGTGCCAGCAGCTTTCCGAGAGATAACAATGAGCAGTTCTTC
-,-,TRBV11-3,TRBJ2-5,CASSLVGGETQYF,TGTGCCAGCAGCTTAGTTGGAGGGGAGACCCAGTACTTC
-,once,TRBV29-1,TRBJ1-5,CSVSYYGPQGNQPQHF,TGCAGCGTCAGCTACTATGGGCCCCAGGGGAATCAGCCCCAGCATTTT
TRBD1,-,TRBV7-3,TRBJ2-2,CASSRDRGQAAGELFF,TGTGCCAGCAGCCGGGACAGGGGGCAGGCCGCCGGGGAGCTGTTTTTT
TRBD1,-,TRBV27,TRBJ1-2,CASSALTGGNNYGYTF,TGTGCCAGCAGTGCCCTCACAGGGGGCAATAACTATGGCTACACCTTC
-,-,TRBV7-9,TRBJ1-5,CASSLAGFVSNQPQHF,TGTGCCAGCAGCCTGGCAGGGTTCGTGAGCAATCAGCCCCAGCATTTT
-,-,TRBV5-1,TRBJ2-5,CASKLGGAEETQYF,TGCGCCAGCAAGCTAGGGGGGGCCGAGGAGACCCAGTACTTC
TRBD2,-,TRBV28,TRBJ2-1,CASSLGTPSGNEQFF,TGTGCCAGCAGTTTAGGTACCCCTAGCGGGAATGAGCAGTTCTTC
-,few,TRBV7-2,TRBJ1-6,CASRFGDRGDNSPLHF,TGTGCCAGCAGGTTTGGTGATCGGGGAGACAATTCACCCCTCCACTTT
-,-,TRBV28,TRBJ1-5,CASSFWGEGVKSQHF,TGTGCCAGCAGTTTTTGGGGGGAGGGAGTAAAGTCCCAGCATTTT
-,-,TRBV5-1,TRBJ2-2,CASSLDRVGTGELFF,TGCGCCAGCAGCTTGGACAGGGTAGGCACCGGGGAGCTGTTTTTT
-,once,TRBV28,TRBJ1-1,CASSLSPGTEAFF,TGTGCCAGCAGTTTATCGCCGGGAACTGAAGCTTTCTTT
TRBD1,-,TRBV7-9,TRBJ1-1,CASSGTGGPEAFF,TGTGCCAGCAGCGGTACAGGGGGCCCTGAAGCTTTCTTT
TRBD1,once,TRBV7-8,TRBJ1-6,CASSLERLTGVLSPLHF,TGTGCCAGCAGCTTAGAACGCCTGACAGGGGTTCTTTCACCCCTCCACTTT
TRBD2,-,TRBV19,TRBJ2-5,CASSLLAGGPETQYF,TGTGCCAGTAGTCTACTAGCGGGAGGACCGGAGACCCAGTACTTC
-,-,TRBV7-2,TRBJ1-1,CASSSGPSQGTEAFF,TGTGCCAGCAGCTCTGGACCCTCTCAGGGCACTGAAGCTTTCTTT
TRBD2,-,TRBV7-2,TRBJ2-7,CASSPGTSGSYEQYF,TGTGCCAGCAGTCCCGGGACTAGCGGCTCCTACGAGCAGTACTTC
-,-,TRBV3-1/TRBV3-2,TRBJ2-1,CASSPLDSYNEQFF,TGTGCCAGCAGTCCTCTAGACTCCTACAATGAGCAGTTCTTC
-,-,TRBV7-3,TRBJ1-1,CASSLTDRNTEAFF,TGTGCCAGCAGCTTAACTGACAGGAACACTGAAGCTTTCTTT
-,-,TRBV19,TRBJ2-7,CASSVQTSYEQYF,TGTGCCAGTAGTGTACAGACCTCCTACGAGCAGTACTTC